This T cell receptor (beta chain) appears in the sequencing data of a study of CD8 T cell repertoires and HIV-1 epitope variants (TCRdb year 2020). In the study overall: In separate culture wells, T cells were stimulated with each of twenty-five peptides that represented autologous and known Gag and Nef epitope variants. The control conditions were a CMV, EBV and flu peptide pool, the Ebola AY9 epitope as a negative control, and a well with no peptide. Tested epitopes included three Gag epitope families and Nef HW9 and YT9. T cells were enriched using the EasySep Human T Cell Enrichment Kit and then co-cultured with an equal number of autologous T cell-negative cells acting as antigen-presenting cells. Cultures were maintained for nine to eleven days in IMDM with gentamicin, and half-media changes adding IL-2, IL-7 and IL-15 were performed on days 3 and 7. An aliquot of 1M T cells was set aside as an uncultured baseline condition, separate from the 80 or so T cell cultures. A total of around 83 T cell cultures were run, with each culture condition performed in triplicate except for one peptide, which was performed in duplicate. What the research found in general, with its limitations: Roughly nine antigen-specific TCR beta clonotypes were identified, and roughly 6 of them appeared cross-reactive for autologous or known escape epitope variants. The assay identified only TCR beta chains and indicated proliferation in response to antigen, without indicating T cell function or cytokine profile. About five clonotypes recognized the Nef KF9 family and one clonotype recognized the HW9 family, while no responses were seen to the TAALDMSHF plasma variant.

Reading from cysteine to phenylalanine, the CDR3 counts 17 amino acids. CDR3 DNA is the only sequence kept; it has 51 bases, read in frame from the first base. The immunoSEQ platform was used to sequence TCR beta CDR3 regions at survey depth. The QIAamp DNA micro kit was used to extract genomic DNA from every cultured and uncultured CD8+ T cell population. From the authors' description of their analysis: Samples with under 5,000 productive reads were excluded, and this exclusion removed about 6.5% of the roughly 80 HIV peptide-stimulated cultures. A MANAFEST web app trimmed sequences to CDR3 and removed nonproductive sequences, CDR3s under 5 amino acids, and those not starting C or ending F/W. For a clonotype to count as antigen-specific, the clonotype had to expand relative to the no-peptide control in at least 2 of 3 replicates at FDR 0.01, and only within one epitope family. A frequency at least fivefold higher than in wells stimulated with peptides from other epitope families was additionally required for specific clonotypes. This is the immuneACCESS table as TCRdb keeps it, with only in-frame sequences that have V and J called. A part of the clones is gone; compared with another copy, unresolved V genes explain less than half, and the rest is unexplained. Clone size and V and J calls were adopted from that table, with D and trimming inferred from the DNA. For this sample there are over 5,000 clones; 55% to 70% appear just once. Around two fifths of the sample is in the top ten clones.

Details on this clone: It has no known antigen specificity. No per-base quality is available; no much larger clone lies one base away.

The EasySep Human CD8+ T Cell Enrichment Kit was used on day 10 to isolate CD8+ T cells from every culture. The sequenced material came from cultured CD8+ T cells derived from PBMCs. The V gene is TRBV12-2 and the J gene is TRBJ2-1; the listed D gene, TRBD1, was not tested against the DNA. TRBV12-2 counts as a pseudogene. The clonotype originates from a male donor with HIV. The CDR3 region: CASRQGTGGRSYNEQFF. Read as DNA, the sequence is TGTGCAAGTCGCCAGGGGACAGGGGGCCGGTCCTACAATGAGCAGTTCTTC.